The rows below give T cell receptor beta chains drawn from one sample of a study of control samples from healthy donors and cancer patients. Sequencing used immunoSEQ multiplex PCR; TCRdb keeps in-frame clones, though not all of them. The top ten clones hold 5% to 7% of a sample with about 74,000 clones, about 88% of them seen once. The sample taken for sequencing was blood. The receptors here all came from a woman aged 45-65 years in good health. The CDR3 runs from the conserved cysteine through the conserved F or W. D genes are given only for firm matches. Size is omitted from some rows. Given values are once, few, many or a class for expanded clones.

length	V	D	J	size	CDR3	DNA
16	TRBV9	TRBD1	TRBJ2-2	once	CASSGGRGQFNGELFF	TGTGCCAGCAGCGGGGGCAGGGGGCAATTTAACGGGGAGCTGTTTTTT
16	TRBV9	NA	TRBJ2-3	NA	CASSVGAARNTDTQYF	TGTGCCAGCAGCGTTGGGGCGGCGCGCAACACAGATACGCAGTATTTT
14	TRBV7-9	TRBD1	TRBJ1-4	NA	CASSTGGSNEKLFF	TGTGCCAGCAGCACAGGGGGTTCAAATGAAAAACTGTTTTTT
15	TRBV30	NA	TRBJ2-3	NA	CAWKRLSLSADTQYF	TGTGCCTGGAAGAGGCTCTCTTTGTCCGCAGATACGCAGTATTTT
16	TRBV6-5	NA	TRBJ1-2	NA	CASSYSIHNGYYGYTF	TGTGCCAGCAGTTACTCAATTCACAACGGGTACTATGGCTACACCTTC
12	TRBV29-1	TRBD1	TRBJ2-5	NA	CSVRGRQETQYF	TGCAGCGTTAGGGGGCGCCAAGAGACCCAGTACTTC
15	TRBV11-2	NA	TRBJ2-3	NA	CASSSPGHGRGTQYF	TGTGCCAGCAGCTCGCCGGGACACGGGCGGGGTACGCAGTATTTT
15	TRBV28	TRBD1	TRBJ2-7	NA	CASSPPGTGKNEQYF	TGTGCCAGCAGCCCGCCCGGGACAGGGAAGAACGAGCAGTACTTC
14	TRBV5-6	NA	TRBJ1-2	many	CASSLVPEDYGYTF	TGTGCCAGCAGCTTGGTCCCAGAGGACTATGGCTACACCTTC
15	TRBV7-2	TRBD2	TRBJ2-7	NA	CASSLASGEHYEQYF	TGTGCCAGCAGCTTAGCTAGCGGGGAACACTACGAGCAGTACTTC
14	TRBV4-1	NA	TRBJ1-5	NA	CASSQAGGNQPQHF	TGCGCCAGCAGCCAAGCGGGGGGCAATCAGCCCCAGCATTTT
15	TRBV6-6	TRBD2	TRBJ2-7	NA	CASNQAAGGVTEQYF	TGTGCCAGCAACCAAGCAGCGGGGGGGGTTACCGAGCAGTACTTC
15	TRBV7-8	NA	TRBJ1-6	NA	CATFQGVTYNSPLHF	TGTGCCACATTCCAGGGAGTCACCTATAATTCACCCCTCCACTTT
14	TRBV7-9	NA	TRBJ2-1	few	CASSLEPGHSKQFF	TGTGCCAGCAGCTTAGAACCCGGACACTCCAAGCAGTTCTTC
16	TRBV4-2	NA	TRBJ1-1	NA	CASSQDADSWNTEAFF	TGTGCCAGCAGCCAAGATGCGGACAGCTGGAACACTGAAGCTTTCTTT
15	TRBV19	TRBD1	TRBJ1-4	few	CASSPQTGRGEKLFF	TGTGCCAGTAGTCCCCAGACAGGGCGGGGTGAAAAACTGTTTTTT
15	TRBV5-1	TRBD2	TRBJ2-7	NA	CASSLGEGSSYEQYF	TGCGCCAGCAGCTTGGGGGAGGGCAGTTCCTACGAGCAGTACTTC
13	TRBV10-1	NA	TRBJ1-2	NA	CASSSGANYGYTF	TGCGCCAGCAGTAGCGGTGCTAACTATGGCTACACCTTC
14	TRBV5-1	NA	TRBJ1-3	NA	CASSLGTIGNTIYF	TGCGCCAGCAGCTTGGGTACAATTGGAAACACCATATATTTT
11	TRBV5-1	NA	TRBJ1-1	NA	CASSFQGWAFF	TGCGCCAGCAGCTTCCAGGGGTGGGCTTTCTTT
13	TRBV5-1	NA	TRBJ2-1	NA	CASRPVISDEQFF	TGCGCCAGCAGACCTGTTATAAGCGATGAGCAGTTCTTC
12	TRBV12-3/TRBV12-4	NA	TRBJ1-4	NA	CASSLLREKLFF	TGTGCCAGCAGTTTATTGCGGGAAAAACTGTTTTTT
13	TRBV2	NA	TRBJ1-1	NA	CASRPMMNTEAFF	TGTGCCAGCAGACCGATGATGAACACTGAAGCTTTCTTT
12	TRBV2	TRBD1	TRBJ2-2	NA	CAGQGDAGELFF	TGTGCCGGACAGGGTGACGCCGGGGAGCTGTTTTTT
16	TRBV7-2	NA	TRBJ1-1	NA	CASSGWSEGLDTEAFF	TGTGCCAGCAGCGGGTGGTCAGAGGGGTTAGACACTGAAGCTTTCTTT
18	TRBV1	NA	TRBJ2-1	NA	CTSSQIAGRLSITNEQFF	TGCACCAGCAGCCAGATCGCCGGACGCCTAAGCATAACGAATGAGCAGTTCTTC
16	TRBV5-1	TRBD1	TRBJ2-4	NA	CASSPTGTGAKNIQYF	TGCGCCAGCAGCCCGACAGGGACAGGGGCCAAAAACATTCAGTACTTC